This paragraph covers one T cell receptor beta chain sequence. No antigen is known for it. This sample was included in a study of shared clonotypes between healthy human individuals. Study background: The study used three CD4 naive, three CD4 memory, two CD8 naive and one CD8 memory plate per donor.

Study-level results: Naive CD4 clonotypes overlapped across a handful of donors at about 5.3%. Naive subsets usually exceeded memory subsets in estimated richness.

J gave up 4 bases and V 5 bases, and 10 bases lay outside the gene matches. The germline V gene encodes CDR1 SGHTA and CDR2 FQGNSA. This CDR3 contains 17 residues. Here immunoSEQ multiplex PCR was the method, and the copy in TCRdb shows in-frame clones only, minus some. This sample has nearly 1 million clones, with more than 75% found just once. This rearrangement joins TRBV7-2 to TRBJ2-1; 11 positions match TRBD2. The sample comprised memory CD4+ T cells sorted from blood. Documented subset: CD45RA-negative fraction. The source of this sequence is a man between 18 and 35 years old in good health. The CDR3 DNA reads TGTGCCAGCAGCCCATCCGCGACTAGCGGGGCATACAATGAGCAGTTCTTC. Amino acid sequence: CASSPSATSGAYNEQFF.